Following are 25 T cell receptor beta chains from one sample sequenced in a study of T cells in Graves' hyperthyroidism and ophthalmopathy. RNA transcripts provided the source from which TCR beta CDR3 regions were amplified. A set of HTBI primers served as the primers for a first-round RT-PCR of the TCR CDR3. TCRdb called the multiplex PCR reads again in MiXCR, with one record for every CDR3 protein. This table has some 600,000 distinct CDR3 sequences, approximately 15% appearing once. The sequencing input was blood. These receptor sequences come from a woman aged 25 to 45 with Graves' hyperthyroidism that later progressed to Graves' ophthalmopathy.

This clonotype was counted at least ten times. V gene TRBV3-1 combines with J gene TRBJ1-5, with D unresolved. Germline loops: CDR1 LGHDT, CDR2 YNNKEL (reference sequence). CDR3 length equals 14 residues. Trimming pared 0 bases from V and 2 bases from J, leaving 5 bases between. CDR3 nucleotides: TGTGCCAGCAGCCAAGATGTCCGCAATCAGCCCCAGCATTTT. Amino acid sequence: CASSQDVRNQPQHF.

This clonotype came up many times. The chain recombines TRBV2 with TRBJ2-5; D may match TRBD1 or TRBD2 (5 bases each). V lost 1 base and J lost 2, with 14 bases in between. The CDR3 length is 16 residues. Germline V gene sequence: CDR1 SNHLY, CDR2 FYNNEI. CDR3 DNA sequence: TGTGCCAGCAGTGAAGATCCAGGGAGCTGGCAAGAGACCCAGTACTTC. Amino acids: CASSEDPGSWQETQYF.

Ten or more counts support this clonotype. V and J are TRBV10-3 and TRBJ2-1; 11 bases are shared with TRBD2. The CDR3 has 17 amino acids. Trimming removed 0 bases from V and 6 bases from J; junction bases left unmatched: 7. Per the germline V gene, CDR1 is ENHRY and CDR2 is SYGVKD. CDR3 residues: CAISESLGTSGRNEQFF. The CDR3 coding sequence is TGTGCCATCAGTGAGTCTTTGGGGACTAGCGGACGCAATGAGCAGTTCTTC.

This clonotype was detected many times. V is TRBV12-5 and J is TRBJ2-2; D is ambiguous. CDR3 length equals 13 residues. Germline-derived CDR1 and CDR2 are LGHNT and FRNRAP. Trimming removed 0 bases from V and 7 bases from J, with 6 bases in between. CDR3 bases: TGTGCTAGTGGTTTGGTACCTTTCGGGGAGCTGTTTTTT. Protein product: CASGLVPFGELFF. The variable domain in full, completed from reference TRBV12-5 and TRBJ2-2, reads DARVTQTPRHKVTEMGQEVTMRCQPILGHNTVFWYRQTMMQGLELLAYFRNRAPLDDSGMPKDRFSAEMPDATLATLKIQPSEPRDSAVYFCASGLVPFGELFFGEGSRLTVL.

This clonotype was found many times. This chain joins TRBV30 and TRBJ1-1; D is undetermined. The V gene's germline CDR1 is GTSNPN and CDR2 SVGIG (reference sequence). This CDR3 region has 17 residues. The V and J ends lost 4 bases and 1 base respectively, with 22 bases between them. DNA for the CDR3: TGTGCCTGGATAGGCCCCCCACAGAAGGTCCCGAACACTGAAGCTTTCTTT. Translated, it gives CAWIGPPQKVPNTEAFF.

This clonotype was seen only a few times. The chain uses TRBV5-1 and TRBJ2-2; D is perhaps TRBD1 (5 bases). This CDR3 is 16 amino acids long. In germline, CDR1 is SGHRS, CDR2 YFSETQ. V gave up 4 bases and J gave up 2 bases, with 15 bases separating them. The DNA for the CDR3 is TGCGCCAGCAGCACATCTGGCAGGGCAAACACCGGGGAGCTGTTTTTT. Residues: CASSTSGRANTGELFF.

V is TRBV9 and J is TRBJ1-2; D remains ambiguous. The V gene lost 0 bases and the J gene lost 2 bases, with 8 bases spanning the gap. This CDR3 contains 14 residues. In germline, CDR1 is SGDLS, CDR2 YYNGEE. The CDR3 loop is CASSVAEYNYGYTF. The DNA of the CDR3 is TGTGCCAGCAGCGTAGCAGAGTACAACTATGGCTACACCTTC.

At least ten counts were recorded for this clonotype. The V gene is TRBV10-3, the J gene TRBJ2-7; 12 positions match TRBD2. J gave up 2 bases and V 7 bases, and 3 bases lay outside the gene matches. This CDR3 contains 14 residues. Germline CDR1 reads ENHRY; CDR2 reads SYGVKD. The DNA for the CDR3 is TGTGCCATCACCACTAGCGGGAGGACCTACGAGCAGTACTTC. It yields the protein CAITTSGRTYEQYF.

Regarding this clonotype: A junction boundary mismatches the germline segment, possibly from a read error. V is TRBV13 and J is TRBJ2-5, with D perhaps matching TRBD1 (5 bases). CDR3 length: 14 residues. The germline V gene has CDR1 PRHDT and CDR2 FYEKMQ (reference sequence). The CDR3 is CAGSLGTGQETEYF. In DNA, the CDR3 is TGTGCCGGCAGCTTAGGAACAGGCCAAGAGACCGAGTACTTC.

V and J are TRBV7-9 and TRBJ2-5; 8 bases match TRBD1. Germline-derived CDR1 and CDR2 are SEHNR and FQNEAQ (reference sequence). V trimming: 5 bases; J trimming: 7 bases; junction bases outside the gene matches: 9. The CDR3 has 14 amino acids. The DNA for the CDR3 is TGTGCCAGCAGCCTCTCCGGACAGGGAGCGACCCAGTACTTC. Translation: CASSLSGQGATQYF.

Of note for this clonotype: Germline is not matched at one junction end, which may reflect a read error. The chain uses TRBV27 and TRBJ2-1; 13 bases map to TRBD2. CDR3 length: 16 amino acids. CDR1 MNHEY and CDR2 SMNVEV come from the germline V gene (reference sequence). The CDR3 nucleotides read TGTGCCAGCAGCCGGACTAGCGGGAGCTCCTACAATGAGCAGTTGTTC. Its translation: CASSRTSGSSYNEQLF.

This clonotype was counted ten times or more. CDR3 loop: CASTSPTTLAKNIQYF. The CDR3 DNA follows: TGTGCCAGCACCTCTCCCACTACCCTAGCCAAAAACATTCAGTACTTC. The chain uses TRBV28 and TRBJ2-4; D unresolved. The CDR3 runs 16 residues. CDR1 is MDHEN, CDR2 SYDVKM, per germline. V shed 7 bases and J shed 0 bases, with 16 bases lying between them.

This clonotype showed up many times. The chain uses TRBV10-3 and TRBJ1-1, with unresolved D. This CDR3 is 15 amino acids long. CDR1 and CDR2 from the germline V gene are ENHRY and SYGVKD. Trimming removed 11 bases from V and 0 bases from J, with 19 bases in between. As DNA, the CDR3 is TGTGCCTACCGGACGGAGACCGGCATGAACACTGAAGCTTTCTTT. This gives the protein CAYRTETGMNTEAFF.

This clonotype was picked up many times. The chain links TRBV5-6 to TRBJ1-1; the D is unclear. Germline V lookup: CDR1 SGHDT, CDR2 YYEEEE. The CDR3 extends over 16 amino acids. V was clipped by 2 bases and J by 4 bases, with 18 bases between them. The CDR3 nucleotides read TGTGCCAGCAGCTTTAACCGGGCAGGAGGTGTCACTGAAGCTTTCTTT. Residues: CASSFNRAGGVTEAFF.

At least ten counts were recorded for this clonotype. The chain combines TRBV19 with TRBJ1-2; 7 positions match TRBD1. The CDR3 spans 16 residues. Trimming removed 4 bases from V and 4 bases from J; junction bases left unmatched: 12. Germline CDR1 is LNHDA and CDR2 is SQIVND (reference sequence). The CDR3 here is CASSNHRGGTFYGYTF. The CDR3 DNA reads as TGTGCCAGTAGTAACCACAGGGGTGGTACGTTCTATGGCTACACCTTC. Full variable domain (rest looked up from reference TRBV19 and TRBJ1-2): DGGITQSPKYLFRKEGQNVTLSCEQNLNHDAMYWYRQDPGQGLRLIYYSQIVNDFQKGDIAEGYSVSREKKESFPLTVTSAQKNPTAFYLCASSNHRGGTFYGYTFGSGTRLTVV.

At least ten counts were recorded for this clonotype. This CDR3 reads CASGKQGQGVNEQFF. The CDR3 region has the DNA TGTGCCAGCGGGAAGCAGGGACAAGGGGTCAATGAGCAGTTCTTC. This sequence joins TRBV6-1 and TRBJ2-1, with a weak D call TRBD1 (6 bases). V was shortened by 8 bases and J by 6 bases, with 20 bases between the two germline ends. Germline V gene sequence: CDR1 MNHNS, CDR2 SASEGT. The CDR3 runs to 15 residues.

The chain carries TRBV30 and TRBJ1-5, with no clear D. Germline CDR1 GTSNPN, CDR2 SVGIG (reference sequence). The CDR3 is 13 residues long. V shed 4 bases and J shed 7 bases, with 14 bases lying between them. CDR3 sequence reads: CAWKGGNGQPQHF. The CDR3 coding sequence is TGTGCCTGGAAGGGAGGGAATGGACAGCCCCAGCATTTT.

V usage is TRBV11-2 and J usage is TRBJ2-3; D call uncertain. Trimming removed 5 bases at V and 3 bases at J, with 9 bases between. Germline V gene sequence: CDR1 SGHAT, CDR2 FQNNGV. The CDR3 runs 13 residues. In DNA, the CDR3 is TGTGCCAGCAGCCAACTTCTGACAGATACGCAGTATTTT. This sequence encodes CASSQLLTDTQYF.

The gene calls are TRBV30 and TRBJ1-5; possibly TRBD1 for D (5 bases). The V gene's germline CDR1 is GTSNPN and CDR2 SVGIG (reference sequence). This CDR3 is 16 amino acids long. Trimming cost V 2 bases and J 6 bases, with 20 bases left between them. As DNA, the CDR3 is TGTGCCTGGAGTCCCCGACCTCAGGGAGTGGGTCAGCCCCAGCATTTT. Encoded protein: CAWSPRPQGVGQPQHF.

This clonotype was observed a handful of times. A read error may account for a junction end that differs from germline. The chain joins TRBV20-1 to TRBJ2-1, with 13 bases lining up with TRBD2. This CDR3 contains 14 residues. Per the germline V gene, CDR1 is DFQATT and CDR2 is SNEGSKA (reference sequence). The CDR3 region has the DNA TGCAGTGCCAGCGGACTAGCGGGAGTTTATGAGCAGTCCTTC. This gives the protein CSASGLAGVYEQSF.

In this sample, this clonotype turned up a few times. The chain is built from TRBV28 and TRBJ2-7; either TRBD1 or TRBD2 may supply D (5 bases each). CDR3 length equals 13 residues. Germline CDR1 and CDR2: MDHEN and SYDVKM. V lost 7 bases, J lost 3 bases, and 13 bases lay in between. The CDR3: CASNGGLDYEQYF. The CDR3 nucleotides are TGTGCCAGCAATGGGGGATTGGACTACGAGCAGTACTTC.

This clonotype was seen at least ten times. The CDR3 loop reads CAWSVDQGYEQYF. The CDR3 coding sequence is TGTGCCTGGAGTGTTGACCAGGGATACGAGCAGTACTTC. This chain joins TRBV30 and TRBJ2-7; perhaps TRBD1 as D (5 bases). Looked up from germline, CDR1 is GTSNPN and CDR2 is SVGIG (reference sequence). The CDR3 is made up of 13 amino acids. V lost 0 bases and J 4 bases, leaving 10 bases between the germline ends.

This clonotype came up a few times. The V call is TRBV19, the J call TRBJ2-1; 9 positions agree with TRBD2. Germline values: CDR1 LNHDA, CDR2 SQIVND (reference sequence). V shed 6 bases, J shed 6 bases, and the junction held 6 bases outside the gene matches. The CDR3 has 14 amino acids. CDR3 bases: TGTGCCAGTAGACGGCGGGAGGGTACCAATGAGCAGTTCTTC. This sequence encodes CASRRREGTNEQFF.

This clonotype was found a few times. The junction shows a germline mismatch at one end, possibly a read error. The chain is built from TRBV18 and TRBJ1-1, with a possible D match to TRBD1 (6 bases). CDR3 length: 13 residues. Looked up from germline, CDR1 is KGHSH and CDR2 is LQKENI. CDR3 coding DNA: TGTGCCAGCTCCGTAAGGGGGAACACTGTAGCTTTCTTT. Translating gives CASSVRGNTVAFF.

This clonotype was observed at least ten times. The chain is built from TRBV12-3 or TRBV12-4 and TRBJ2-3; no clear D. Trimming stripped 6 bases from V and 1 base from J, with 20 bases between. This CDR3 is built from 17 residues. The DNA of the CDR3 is TGTGCCAGCAGCCTGAACGCCAATCGAAGGGGCACAGATACGCAGTATTTT. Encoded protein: CASSLNANRRGTDTQYF.